Listed below are T cell receptor beta chains from one sample, sequenced in a study of blood T cell repertoires in COVID-19. Using immunoSEQ multiplex PCR, the repertoire was profiled, and TCRdb retains in-frame clones only, with some absent. The table records some 180,000 clones, roughly 80% of them present only once. The sample consisted of PBMCs or T cells enriched from blood (not recorded which). Source of these receptors: a woman aged 55 to 70 with acute COVID-19. CDR3s include the opening cysteine and the closing phenylalanine or tryptophan. A D gene is named only where the DNA matches it firmly. The size field is filled for only some rows; it gives once, few, many or a size class.

j_call d_call v_call clone_size cdr3_nt cdr3_aa
TRBJ1-1 TRBD1 TRBV19 . TGTGCCAGTAGTCCATCGACAGGGGGCAACACTGAAGCTTTCTTT CASSPSTGGNTEAFF
TRBJ1-3 TRBD1 TRBV7-8 . TGTGCCAGCAGCCGGGACAGGGGAAACACCATATATTTT CASSRDRGNTIYF
TRBJ1-1 . TRBV27 . TGTGCCAGCCGCCAACAGGGACCTCGGGCTGAAGCTTTCTTT CASRQQGPRAEAFF
TRBJ1-5 . TRBV7-2 . TGTGCCAGCAGCTTAGAGACAGGAAATCAGCCCCAGCATTTT CASSLETGNQPQHF
TRBJ2-2 . TRBV10-1 . TGCGCCAGCACGGCGGGGACGAACACCGGGGAGCTGTTTTTT CASTAGTNTGELFF
TRBJ1-5 . TRBV9 . TGTGCCAGCAGCGCTGGGGAGGGGAACAATCAGCCCCAGCATTTT CASSAGEGNNQPQHF
TRBJ1-4 . TRBV7-6 . TGTGCCAGCAGCTCTGGCCGGGGGATAAGTAGTGAAAAACTGTTTTTT CASSSGRGISSEKLFF
TRBJ2-7 . TRBV2 . TGTGCCAGCAGCCGAGGCTTTTCCGAGCAGTACTTC CASSRGFSEQYF
TRBJ2-6 . TRBV29-1 few TGCAGCGTTGATACGTCCGGCGGCGGGGCCAACGTCCTGACTTTC CSVDTSGGGANVLTF
TRBJ2-4 . TRBV4-3 . TGCGCCAGCAGCCAGAGAGGTAAAAACATTCAGTACTTC CASSQRGKNIQYF
TRBJ1-5 . TRBV6-2/TRBV6-3 . TGTGCCAGCAGTTTTACAGGGAGTGGCAATCAGCCCCAGCATTTT CASSFTGSGNQPQHF
TRBJ1-2 . TRBV7-9 . TGTGCCACCCGGTGGACAGCCGAATATGGCTACACCTTC CATRWTAEYGYTF
TRBJ2-1 . TRBV19 . TGTGCCACCGGTAGCGGTAAAGGAAATGAGCAGTTCTTC CATGSGKGNEQFF
TRBJ1-2 TRBD1 TRBV9 . TGTGCCAGCAGCGTAGATGGGACAGGGCTTGAAGGCTACACCTTC CASSVDGTGLEGYTF
TRBJ1-2 . TRBV25-1 . TGTGCCAGCAGCCTACCGTCAGGGTTCGATGGCTACACCTTC CASSLPSGFDGYTF
TRBJ2-2 . TRBV4-1 few TGCGCCAGCAGCCAAGAATGGCCGGGGAACACCGGGGAGCTGTTTTTT CASSQEWPGNTGELFF
TRBJ2-1 TRBD2 TRBV7-2 . TGTGCCAGCATCAGCAAGGCTAGCGGGAGCTCCTACAATGAGCAGTTCTTC CASISKASGSSYNEQFF
TRBJ2-2 . TRBV11-3 . TGTGCCAGCAGCTTAGTCTATTCCGGGGAGCTGTTTTTT CASSLVYSGELFF
TRBJ2-1 TRBD2 TRBV9 . TGTGCCAGCAGCGAGAGCGGGAGTTCCTACAATGAGCAGTTCTTC CASSESGSSYNEQFF
TRBJ1-5 . TRBV2 . TGTGCCACCTACAAGTCCGGGGATCAGCCCCAGCATTTT CATYKSGDQPQHF
TRBJ1-4 . TRBV19 . TGTGCCAGTACCGGGGGAACAACTAATGAAAAACTGTTTTTT CASTGGTTNEKLFF
TRBJ1-3 . TRBV19 . TGTGCCAGTAGTACTCCACCGGACAGCTCTGGAAACACCATATATTTT CASSTPPDSSGNTIYF
TRBJ2-1 TRBD2 TRBV4-2 . TGTGCCAGCAGCCTCGCGACTAGCGGGAGTCGTAATGAGCAGTTCTTC CASSLATSGSRNEQFF
TRBJ2-1 . TRBV11-2 few TGTGCCAGCAGCTTAGATCCTCAGGACAATGAGCAGTTCTTC CASSLDPQDNEQFF
TRBJ1-4 . TRBV6-5 . TGTGCCAGCAGTCCCGGGTTAATCAATGAAAAACTGTTTTTT CASSPGLINEKLFF
TRBJ2-1 TRBD2 TRBV5-4 . TGTGCCAGCAGCCGTTCCCTAGGCGGGGGGGCCGTGAATGAGCAGTTCTTC CASSRSLGGGAVNEQFF
TRBJ2-1 TRBD2 TRBV7-6 many TGTGCCAGCAGCTTAGACGTGGGAGGGCCATATGAGCAGTTCTTC CASSLDVGGPYEQFF